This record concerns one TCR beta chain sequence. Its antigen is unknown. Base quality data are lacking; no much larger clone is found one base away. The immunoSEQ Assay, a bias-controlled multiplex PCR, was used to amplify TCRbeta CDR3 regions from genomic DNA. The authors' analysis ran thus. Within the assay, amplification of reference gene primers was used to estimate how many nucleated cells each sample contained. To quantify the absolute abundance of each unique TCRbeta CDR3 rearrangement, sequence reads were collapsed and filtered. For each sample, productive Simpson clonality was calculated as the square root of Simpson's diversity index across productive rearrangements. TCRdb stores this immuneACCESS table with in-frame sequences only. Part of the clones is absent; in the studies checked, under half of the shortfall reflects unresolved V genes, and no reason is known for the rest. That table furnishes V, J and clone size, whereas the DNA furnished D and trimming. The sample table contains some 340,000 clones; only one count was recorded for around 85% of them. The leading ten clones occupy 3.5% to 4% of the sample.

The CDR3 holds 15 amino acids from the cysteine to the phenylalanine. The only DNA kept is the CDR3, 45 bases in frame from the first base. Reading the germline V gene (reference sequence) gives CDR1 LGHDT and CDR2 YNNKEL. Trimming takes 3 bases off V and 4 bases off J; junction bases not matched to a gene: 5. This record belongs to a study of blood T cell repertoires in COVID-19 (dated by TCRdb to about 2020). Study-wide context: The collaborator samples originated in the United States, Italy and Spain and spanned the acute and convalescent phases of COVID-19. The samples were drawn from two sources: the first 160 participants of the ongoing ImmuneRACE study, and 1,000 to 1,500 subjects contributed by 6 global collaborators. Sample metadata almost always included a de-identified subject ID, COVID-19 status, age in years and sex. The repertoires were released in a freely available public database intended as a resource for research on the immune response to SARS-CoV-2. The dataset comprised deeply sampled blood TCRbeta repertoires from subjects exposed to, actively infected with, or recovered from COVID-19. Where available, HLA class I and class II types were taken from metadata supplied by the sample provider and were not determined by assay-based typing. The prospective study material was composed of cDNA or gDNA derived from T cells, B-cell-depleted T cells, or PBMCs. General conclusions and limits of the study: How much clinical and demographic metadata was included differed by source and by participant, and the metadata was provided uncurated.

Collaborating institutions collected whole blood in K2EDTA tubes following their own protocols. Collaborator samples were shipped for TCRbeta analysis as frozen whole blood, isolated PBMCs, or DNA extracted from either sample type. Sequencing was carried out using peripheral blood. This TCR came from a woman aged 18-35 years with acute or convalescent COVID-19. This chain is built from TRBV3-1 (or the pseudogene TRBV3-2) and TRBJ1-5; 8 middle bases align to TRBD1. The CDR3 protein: CASSQSGGGNQPQHF. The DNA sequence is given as TGTGCCAGCAGCCAGTCAGGGGGCGGTAATCAGCCCCAGCATTTT.